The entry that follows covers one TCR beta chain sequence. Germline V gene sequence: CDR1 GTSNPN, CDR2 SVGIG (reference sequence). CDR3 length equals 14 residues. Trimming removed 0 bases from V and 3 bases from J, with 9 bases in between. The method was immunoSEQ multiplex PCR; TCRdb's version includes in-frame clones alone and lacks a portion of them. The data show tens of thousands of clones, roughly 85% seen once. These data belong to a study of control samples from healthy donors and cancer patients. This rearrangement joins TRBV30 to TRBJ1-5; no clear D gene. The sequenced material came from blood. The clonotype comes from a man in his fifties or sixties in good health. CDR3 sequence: CAWSVRAVNQPQHF. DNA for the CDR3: TGTGCCTGGAGTGTACGGGCAGTCAATCAGCCCCAGCATTTT.